This T cell receptor beta chain was identified in a study of spatial heterogeneity in lung cancer. Turning to the study itself: Compared with alpha-chain sequences, beta-chain sequences were consistently detected in greater numbers. Every unique TCR and UMI combination, on average, appeared more than ten times in raw reads. Regarding the study as a whole: The appearance of ubiquitous expanded tumor TCRs in blood was greater at resection than follow-up.

The CDR3 runs 12 residues. V was cut by 6 bases and J by 7 bases, with 13 bases left in between. The germline V gene encodes CDR1 DFQATT and CDR2 SNEGSKA (reference sequence). TCRdb itself ran the 5' RACE reads through MiXCR, one entry per CDR3 protein. The data contain 70,000 to 90,000 distinct CDR3 sequences, 13% of them seen just once; the ten biggest clones take up roughly 6.7%. Of note for this clonotype: Its specificity is not known.

Time point reported: sample taken at primary tumor resection. No cells were sorted before sequencing. The whole RNA sequenced was extracted from tumor, nontumor lung or frozen PBMC. The approximately 77 donors had untreated early-stage non-small cell lung cancer. This receptor was identified in a male donor with early-stage non-small cell lung cancer. This chain connects TRBV20-1 to TRBJ1-5, with D perhaps TRBD1 (6 bases). The specimen was PBMCs, collected at surgery. This chain's CDR3 is CSATQGTQPQHF. In DNA, the CDR3 is TGCAGTGCGACGCAGGGGACCCAGCCCCAGCATTTT.